The 8 T cell receptor beta chains below were found in one sample sequenced in a study of blood T cell repertoires in COVID-19. Method: immunoSEQ multiplex PCR; TCRdb's copy keeps in-frame clones and lacks some. The sample holds about 74,000 clones, more than 75% seen once. Sequencing was carried out using peripheral blood. These receptors were obtained from a man aged 50 or older with acute or convalescent COVID-19.

This chain connects TRBV28 to TRBJ1-5; D perhaps matches TRBD1 (6 bases). The CDR3 spans 15 residues. Between the trimmed V and J ends, which lost 6 bases and 2 bases, there was a span of 14 bases. CDR1 is MDHEN, CDR2 SYDVKM, per germline. Written as DNA, the CDR3 is TGTGCCAGCAGGCCTTGGGGGGGCGGCAATCAGCCCCAGCATTTT. Amino acid sequence: CASRPWGGGNQPQHF.

This clone was picked up a small number of times. The chain couples TRBV4-2 to TRBJ1-2; 8 positions match TRBD1. V lost 2 bases, J lost 8 bases, and 7 bases stayed unmatched. The length of the CDR3 is 14 residues. Germline V lookup: CDR1 LGHNA, CDR2 YNFKEQ. CDR3 sequence: CASSQQTGVEGYTF. The CDR3 coding sequence is TGTGCCAGCAGCCAACAGACAGGGGTGGAGGGCTACACCTTC.

The chain carries TRBV5-4 and TRBJ1-2; D gene uncertain. Trimming took off 1 base at V and 3 bases at J, with 10 bases between the two ends. The CDR3 loop spans 14 amino acids. Germline V gene lookup returns CDR1 SGHNT and CDR2 YYREEE (reference sequence). Written as DNA, the CDR3 is TGTGCCAGCAGCTTGTCTGTAGCAGACTATGGCTACACCTTC. It translates to CASSLSVADYGYTF.

The chain combines TRBV6-4 with TRBJ2-4; D uncertain. Trimming stripped 4 bases from V and 8 bases from J, with 12 bases between. The length of the CDR3 is 13 residues. Germline V gene data show CDR1 as MRHNA and CDR2 as SNTAGT. CDR3 nucleotides: TGTGCCAGCAGTGCTGAGCCCGCGGACATTCAGTACTTC. Residues: CASSAEPADIQYF.

The genes are TRBV7-8 and TRBJ1-5; a possible D gene is TRBD1 (5 bases). V gave up 5 bases and J gave up 0 bases, with 20 bases separating them. Germline V CDR1 and CDR2: SGHVS, FQNEAQ. The CDR3 is 18 residues long. CDR3 loop: CASSPRGREGYSNQPQHF. The DNA for the CDR3 is TGTGCCAGCAGCCCCCGAGGCAGGGAGGGGTATAGCAATCAGCCCCAGCATTTT.

This CDR3 reads CASSQEPQASSTDTQYF. The CDR3, as DNA: TGTGCCAGCAGCCAAGAACCCCAGGCCTCTAGCACAGATACGCAGTATTTT. The genes are TRBV3-1 (or the pseudogene TRBV3-2) and TRBJ2-3; the D is unclear. Germline assignment: CDR1 LGHDT and CDR2 YNNKEL (reference sequence). V was shortened by 0 bases and J by 0 bases, with 13 bases between the two germline ends. CDR3 size: 17 residues.

This chain connects TRBV5-1 to TRBJ2-2, with 9 positions matching TRBD2. CDR1 is SGHRS, CDR2 YFSETQ, per germline. The junction had 6 bases not matched to a gene; V was cut back by 4 bases and J by 2 bases. CDR3 length: 16 amino acids. The DNA of the CDR3 is TGCGCCAGCAGCCCTGGGACTAGCCGCAACACCGGGGAGCTGTTTTTT. Translated: CASSPGTSRNTGELFF.

The CDR3 here is CASSYFVGMRDTQYF. DNA for the CDR3: TGTGCCAGCAGTTACTTTGTCGGGATGAGAGATACGCAGTATTTT. V is TRBV6-2 or TRBV6-3 and J is TRBJ2-3, with D maybe TRBD2 (5 bases). Germline CDR1 MNHEY, CDR2 SVGEGT. The CDR3 has 15 residues. With 1 base removed from V and 5 bases from J, the gap between germline ends came to 13 bases.